A selection of T cell receptor beta chains follows, all from one sample in a study of blood T cell repertoires in COVID-19. The table came from immunoSEQ multiplex PCR; TCRdb's copy has only in-frame clones and leaves some out. The sample shows under 200,000 clones, more than 75% of them seen only once. Sequencing input: peripheral blood. These receptors originate from a woman in her sixties or seventies with COVID-19, enrolled during active disease. The CDR3 runs from the conserved cysteine through the conserved F or W. A D gene is named only where the DNA matches it firmly. Where a row states a size, it is once, few, many or the class of an expanded clone; other rows omit it.

V gene: TRBV1; J gene: TRBJ1-6; clone size: -; D gene: -; CDR3 DNA: TGCACCAGCAGCCAGGGGGCAGCCTATAATTCACCCCTCCACTTT; CDR3 protein: CTSSQGAAYNSPLHF
V gene: TRBV27; J gene: TRBJ2-6; clone size: -; D gene: TRBD1; CDR3 DNA: TGTGCCAGCAGCACCGGGACAGGGGGCACGTGGGGGGCCAACGTCCTGACTTTC; CDR3 protein: CASSTGTGGTWGANVLTF
V gene: TRBV29-1; J gene: TRBJ2-3; clone size: -; D gene: -; CDR3 DNA: TGCAGCGTTGTTTTGACGGGAGTACCAGATACGCAGTATTTT; CDR3 protein: CSVVLTGVPDTQYF
V gene: TRBV2; J gene: TRBJ2-2; clone size: -; D gene: TRBD2; CDR3 DNA: TGTGCCAGCAGTGGCCGAAGCGGGAAGGACACCGGGGAGCTGTTTTTT; CDR3 protein: CASSGRSGKDTGELFF
V gene: TRBV4-2; J gene: TRBJ1-4; clone size: -; D gene: -; CDR3 DNA: TGTGCCAGCAGCCAAGCGGGTAATAATGAAAAACTGTTTTTT; CDR3 protein: CASSQAGNNEKLFF
V gene: TRBV30; J gene: TRBJ2-2; clone size: -; D gene: TRBD1; CDR3 DNA: TGTGCCTGGAGTGCTCCCGGGACAGGGGGGCCCGGGGAGCTGTTTTTT; CDR3 protein: CAWSAPGTGGPGELFF
V gene: TRBV5-4; J gene: TRBJ1-4; clone size: -; D gene: -; CDR3 DNA: TGTGCCAGCAGCTCGACAGCCAATGAAAAACTGTTTTTT; CDR3 protein: CASSSTANEKLFF
V gene: TRBV7-9; J gene: TRBJ1-4; clone size: -; D gene: TRBD1; CDR3 DNA: TGTGCCAGCAGCCGGGGACAGCGAACAACTAATGAAAAACTGTTTTTT; CDR3 protein: CASSRGQRTTNEKLFF
V gene: TRBV19; J gene: TRBJ1-6; clone size: -; D gene: -; CDR3 DNA: TGTGCCAGCAGCCCACAGGGCCGTTTGTCCCCCCTCCACTTT; CDR3 protein: CASSPQGRLSPLHF
V gene: TRBV29-1; J gene: TRBJ2-5; clone size: -; D gene: -; CDR3 DNA: TGCAGCGGGACGACCACAGGGATAGAGACCCAGTACTTC; CDR3 protein: CSGTTTGIETQYF
V gene: TRBV7-2; J gene: TRBJ2-1; clone size: -; D gene: TRBD2; CDR3 DNA: TGTGCCAGCAGCTCCCCCTCTAGCGGGGGGTTCTCCTACAATGAGCAGTTCTTC; CDR3 protein: CASSSPSSGGFSYNEQFF
V gene: TRBV2; J gene: TRBJ1-2; clone size: many; D gene: -; CDR3 DNA: TGTGCCAGCAGTGAAGACAGGGATTTCTATGGCTACACCTTC; CDR3 protein: CASSEDRDFYGYTF
V gene: TRBV28; J gene: TRBJ1-2; clone size: -; D gene: -; CDR3 DNA: TGTGCCAGCAGTCTCACAGGGTATGGCTACACCTTC; CDR3 protein: CASSLTGYGYTF
V gene: TRBV10-3; J gene: TRBJ1-5; clone size: -; D gene: -; CDR3 DNA: TGTGCCATCAGTGAGTCGAGGTCAGGGAATCAGCCCCAGCATTTT; CDR3 protein: CAISESRSGNQPQHF
V gene: TRBV20-1; J gene: TRBJ1-5; clone size: once; D gene: -; CDR3 DNA: TGCAGTGCTAGTCGGGGGGGGAGAGGCAATCAGCCCCAGCATTTT; CDR3 protein: CSASRGGRGNQPQHF
V gene: TRBV11-2; J gene: TRBJ1-2; clone size: few; D gene: -; CDR3 DNA: TGTGCCAGCAGCTTCGGGGGGCTCAGGGGCTATGGCTACACCTTC; CDR3 protein: CASSFGGLRGYGYTF
V gene: TRBV5-6; J gene: TRBJ1-4; clone size: -; D gene: TRBD1; CDR3 DNA: TGTGCCAGCAGCTTAGTAAGGACAGGTGAAAAACTGTTTTTT; CDR3 protein: CASSLVRTGEKLFF
V gene: TRBV29-1; J gene: TRBJ2-1; clone size: -; D gene: -; CDR3 DNA: TGCAGCGTTGATTTCTCTGGGCAGGCCAATGAGCAGTTCTTC; CDR3 protein: CSVDFSGQANEQFF
V gene: TRBV6-5; J gene: TRBJ2-3; clone size: once; D gene: TRBD1; CDR3 DNA: TGTGCCAGCAAGCTGGACAGGGGAACAGATACGCAGTATTTT; CDR3 protein: CASKLDRGTDTQYF
V gene: TRBV15; J gene: TRBJ2-7; clone size: -; D gene: -; CDR3 DNA: TGTGCCACCAGCAGAGACAGGGGTCTAGGTGAGCAGTACTTC; CDR3 protein: CATSRDRGLGEQYF
V gene: TRBV5-1; J gene: TRBJ1-5; clone size: -; D gene: -; CDR3 DNA: TGCGCCAGCAGCGCTAATTCAGGGGCAAATCAGCCCCAGCATTTT; CDR3 protein: CASSANSGANQPQHF
V gene: TRBV28; J gene: TRBJ2-3; clone size: few; D gene: -; CDR3 DNA: TGTGCCAGCAGTTTATGGGGGGACTCGACCTACTACACAGATACGCAGTATTTT; CDR3 protein: CASSLWGDSTYYTDTQYF
V gene: TRBV6-6; J gene: TRBJ2-3; clone size: -; D gene: -; CDR3 DNA: TGTGCCAGCAGCCGACTAAGTCCGGGTGGCACAGATACGCAGTATTTT; CDR3 protein: CASSRLSPGGTDTQYF
V gene: TRBV10-3; J gene: TRBJ1-1; clone size: few; D gene: -; CDR3 DNA: TGTGCCATCAGTCCCCTGAGGAACACTGAAGCTTTCTTT; CDR3 protein: CAISPLRNTEAFF
V gene: TRBV6-4; J gene: TRBJ2-3; clone size: once; D gene: TRBD2; CDR3 DNA: TGTGCCAGCAGACTAGCGGGTCTTAGCACAGATACGCAGTATTTT; CDR3 protein: CASRLAGLSTDTQYF